This TCR beta chain was captured by sequencing in a study of blood T cells in healthy people across ages. Drawn from each donor were approximately 10 milliliters of peripheral blood. CDR3 length: 16 residues. V dropped 3 bases and J dropped 2 bases, with 13 bases sitting between them. CDR1 and CDR2 from the germline V gene are LGHNA and YNFKEQ. A second PCR, run for about 7 to 11 cycles, used a sample-barcoded 5' primer plus a J-beta primer mix. Individual samples furnished no less than 3 million CDR3-containing paired-end reads apiece. TCRdb reprocessed the 5' RACE reads via MiXCR and lists one record per CDR3 protein. The sample lists 580,000 or so distinct CDR3 sequences; 40% to 50% were seen once.

This TCR was sampled from an elderly man in good health. The chain combines TRBV4-2 with TRBJ2-2, with D uncertain. The sequenced material came from blood. The CDR3 nucleotides are TGTGCCAGCAGCCAGGGTTCCCTTCTCAACACCGGGGAGCTGTTTTTT. This codes for CASSQGSLLNTGELFF.